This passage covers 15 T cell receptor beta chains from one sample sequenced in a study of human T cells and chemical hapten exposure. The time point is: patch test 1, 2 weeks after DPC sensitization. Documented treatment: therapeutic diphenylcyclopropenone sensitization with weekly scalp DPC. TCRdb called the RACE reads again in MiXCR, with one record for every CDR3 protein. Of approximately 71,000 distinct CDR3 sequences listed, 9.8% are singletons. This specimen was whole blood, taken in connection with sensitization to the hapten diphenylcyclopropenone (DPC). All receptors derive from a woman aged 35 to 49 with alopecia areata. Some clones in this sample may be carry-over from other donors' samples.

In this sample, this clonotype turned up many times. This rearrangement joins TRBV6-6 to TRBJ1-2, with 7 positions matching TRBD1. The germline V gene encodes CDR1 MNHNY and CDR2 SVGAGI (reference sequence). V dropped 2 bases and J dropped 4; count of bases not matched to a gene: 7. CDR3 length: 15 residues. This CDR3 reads CASSYNRGLGYGYTF. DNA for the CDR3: TGTGCCAGCAGTTACAACAGGGGACTCGGCTATGGCTACACCTTC.

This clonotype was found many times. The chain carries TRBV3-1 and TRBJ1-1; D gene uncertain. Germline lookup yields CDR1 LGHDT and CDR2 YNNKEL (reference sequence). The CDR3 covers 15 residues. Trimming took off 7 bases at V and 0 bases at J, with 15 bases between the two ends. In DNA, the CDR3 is TGTGCCAGCACCAACGGGCCTGTAGTGAACACTGAAGCTTTCTTT. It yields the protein CASTNGPVVNTEAFF.

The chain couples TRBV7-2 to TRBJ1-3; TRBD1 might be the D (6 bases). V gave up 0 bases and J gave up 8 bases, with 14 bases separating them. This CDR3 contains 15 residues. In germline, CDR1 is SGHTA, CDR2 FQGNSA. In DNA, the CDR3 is TGTGCCAGCAGCTTAGCTTCTGGGGGCAGGGACACCATATATTTT. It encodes CASSLASGGRDTIYF.

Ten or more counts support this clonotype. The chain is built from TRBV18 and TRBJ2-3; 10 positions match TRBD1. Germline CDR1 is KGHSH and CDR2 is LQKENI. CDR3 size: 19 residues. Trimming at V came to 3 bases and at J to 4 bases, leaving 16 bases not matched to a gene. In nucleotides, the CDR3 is TGTGCCAGCTCACCGCTACCCTCGTCCGGGACAGGGGTAGCAGATACGCAGTATTTT. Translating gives CASSPLPSSGTGVADTQYF.

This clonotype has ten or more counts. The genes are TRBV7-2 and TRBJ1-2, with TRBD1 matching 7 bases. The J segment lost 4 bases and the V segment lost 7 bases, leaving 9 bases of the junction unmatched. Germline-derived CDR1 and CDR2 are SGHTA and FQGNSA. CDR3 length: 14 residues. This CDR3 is CASTRQGNPYGYTF. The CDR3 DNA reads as TGTGCCAGCACGCGACAGGGAAACCCCTATGGCTACACCTTC.

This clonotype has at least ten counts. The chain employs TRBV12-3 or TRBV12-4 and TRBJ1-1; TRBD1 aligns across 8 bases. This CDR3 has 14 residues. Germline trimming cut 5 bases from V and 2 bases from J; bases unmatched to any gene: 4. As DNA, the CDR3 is TGTGCCAGCAGTCTGGACAGGGTAAACACTGAAGCTTTCTTT. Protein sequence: CASSLDRVNTEAFF.

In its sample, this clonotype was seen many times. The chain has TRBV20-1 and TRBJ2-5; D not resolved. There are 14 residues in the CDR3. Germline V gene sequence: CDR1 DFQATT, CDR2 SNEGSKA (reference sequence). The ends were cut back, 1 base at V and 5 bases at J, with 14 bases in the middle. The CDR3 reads CSARVHHKAETQYF. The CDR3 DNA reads TGCAGTGCTAGAGTCCATCACAAGGCGGAGACCCAGTACTTC.

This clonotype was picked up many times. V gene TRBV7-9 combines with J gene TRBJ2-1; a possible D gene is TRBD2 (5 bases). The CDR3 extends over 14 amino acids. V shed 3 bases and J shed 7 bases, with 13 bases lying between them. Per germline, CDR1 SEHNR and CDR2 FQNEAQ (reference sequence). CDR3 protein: CASSFPGSWNEQFF. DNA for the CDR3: TGTGCCAGCAGCTTTCCGGGAAGCTGGAATGAGCAGTTCTTC.

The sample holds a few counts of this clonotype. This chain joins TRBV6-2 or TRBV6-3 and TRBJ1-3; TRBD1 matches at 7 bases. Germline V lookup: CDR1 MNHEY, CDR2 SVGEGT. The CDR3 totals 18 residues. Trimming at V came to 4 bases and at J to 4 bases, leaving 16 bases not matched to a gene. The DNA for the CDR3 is TGTGCCAGCAGTTTTTCGATCCGGGACAGTTCCTCCGGAAACACCATATATTTT. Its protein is CASSFSIRDSSSGNTIYF.

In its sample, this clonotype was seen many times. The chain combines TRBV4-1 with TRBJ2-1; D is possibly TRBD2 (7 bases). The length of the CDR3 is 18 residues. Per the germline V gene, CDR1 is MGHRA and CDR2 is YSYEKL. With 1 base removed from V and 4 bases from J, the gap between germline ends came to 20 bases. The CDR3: CASSQGGGGLTIYNEQFF. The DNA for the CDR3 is TGCGCCAGCAGCCAAGGGGGCGGGGGCCTTACGATTTACAATGAGCAGTTCTTC.

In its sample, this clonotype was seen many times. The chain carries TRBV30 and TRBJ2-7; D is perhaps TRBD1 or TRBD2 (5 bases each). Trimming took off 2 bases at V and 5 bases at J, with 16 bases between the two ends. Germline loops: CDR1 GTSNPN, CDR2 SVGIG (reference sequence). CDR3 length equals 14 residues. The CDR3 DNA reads TGTGCCTGGAGTAGAGGGGCAGGGCGCCACGAGCAGTACTTC. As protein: CAWSRGAGRHEQYF. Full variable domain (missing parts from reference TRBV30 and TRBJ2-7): SQTIHQWPATLVQPVGSPLSLECTVEGTSNPNLYWYRQAAGRGLQLLFYSVGIGQISSEVPQNLSASRPQDRQFILSSKKLLLSDSGFYLCAWSRGAGRHEQYFGPGTRLTVT.

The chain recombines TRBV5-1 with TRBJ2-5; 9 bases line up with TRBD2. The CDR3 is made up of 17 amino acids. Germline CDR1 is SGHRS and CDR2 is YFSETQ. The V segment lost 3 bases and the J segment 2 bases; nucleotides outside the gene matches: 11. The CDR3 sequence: CASSSFLAGATQETQYF. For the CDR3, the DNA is TGCGCCAGCAGCTCCTTCTTAGCGGGGGCCACACAAGAGACCCAGTACTTC.

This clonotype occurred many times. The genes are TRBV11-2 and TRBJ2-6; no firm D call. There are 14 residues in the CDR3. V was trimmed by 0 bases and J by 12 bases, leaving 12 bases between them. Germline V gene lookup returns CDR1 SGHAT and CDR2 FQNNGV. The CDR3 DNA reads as TGTGCCAGCAGCTTAGATCCCCCGGCGCTCGTCCTGACTTTC. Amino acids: CASSLDPPALVLTF.

The CDR3 DNA sequence: TGTGCCAGCAGCGTTGCCGGTTGGAACACCGGGGAGCTGTTTTTT. Translated: CASSVAGWNTGELFF. The V call is TRBV9, the J call TRBJ2-2; unclear D gene. Trimming shortened V by 2 bases and J by 1 base, and 9 bases separated the two germline ends. CDR3 length equals 15 residues. Per germline, CDR1 SGDLS and CDR2 YYNGEE.

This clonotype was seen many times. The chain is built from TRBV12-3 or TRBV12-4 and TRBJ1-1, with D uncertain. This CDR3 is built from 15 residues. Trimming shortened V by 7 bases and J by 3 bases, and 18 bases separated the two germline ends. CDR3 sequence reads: CASIDRRAGDTEAFF. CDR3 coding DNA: TGTGCCAGCATCGATAGGAGGGCCGGGGACACTGAAGCTTTCTTT.